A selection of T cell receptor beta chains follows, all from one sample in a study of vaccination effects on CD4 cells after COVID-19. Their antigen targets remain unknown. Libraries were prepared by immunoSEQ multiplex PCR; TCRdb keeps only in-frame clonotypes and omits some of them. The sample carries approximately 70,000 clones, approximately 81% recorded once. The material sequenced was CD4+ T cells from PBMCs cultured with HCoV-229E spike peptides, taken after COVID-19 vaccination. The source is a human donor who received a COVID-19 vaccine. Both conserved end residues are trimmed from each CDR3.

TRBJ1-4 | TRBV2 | ASSDRSGANEKLF
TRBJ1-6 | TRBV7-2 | ASSLGTSGSPLH
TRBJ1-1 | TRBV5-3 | ARSWISPGQLNTEAF
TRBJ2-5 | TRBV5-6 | ASKRAEGYLEVETQY
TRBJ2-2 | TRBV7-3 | ASSLKLTLNTGELF
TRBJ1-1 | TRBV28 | ASKIPGLENTEAF
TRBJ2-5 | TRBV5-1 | ASSIGAGRETQY
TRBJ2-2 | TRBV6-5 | ASSTGFNTGELF
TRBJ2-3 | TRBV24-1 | ATSRSSDTQY
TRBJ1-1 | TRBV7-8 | ASSLTDRTLNTEAF
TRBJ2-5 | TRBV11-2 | ASSLFAGEETQY
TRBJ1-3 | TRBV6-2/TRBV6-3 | ASSYSAGMGNTIY
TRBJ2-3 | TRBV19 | ASSRGRQDTQY
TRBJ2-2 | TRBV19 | ASSRGQPGELF
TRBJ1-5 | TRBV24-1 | ATSDLLSNQPQH
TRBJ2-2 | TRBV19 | ASSKETSNTGELF
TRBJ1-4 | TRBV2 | ASSRPGTANEKLF
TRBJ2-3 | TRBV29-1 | SVVVGIGDTQY
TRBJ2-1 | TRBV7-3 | ASSLISAGEQF
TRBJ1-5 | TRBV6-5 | ASTRMGAVDQPQH
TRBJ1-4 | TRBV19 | ASSSLRSKNEKLF
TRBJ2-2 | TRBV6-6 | AVQGAGTGELF
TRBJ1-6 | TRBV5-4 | ASSSITGGQFSPLH
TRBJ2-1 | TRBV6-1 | ASSEARYEQF
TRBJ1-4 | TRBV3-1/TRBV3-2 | AYPLDNEKLF
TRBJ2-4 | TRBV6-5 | ASRSLGGRENIQY
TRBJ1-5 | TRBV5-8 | ASTYRGRLYSNQPQH
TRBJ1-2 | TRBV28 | ASSFKDRGLYGYT
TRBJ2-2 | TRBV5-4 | ASSLAPGLDSRGELF
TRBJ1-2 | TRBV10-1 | ASSKGTGGDYGYT
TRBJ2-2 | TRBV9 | ASSVATGGTENTGELF
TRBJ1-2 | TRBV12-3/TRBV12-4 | ASTPQGYYGYT
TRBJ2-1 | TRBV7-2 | ASSSFGLYNEQF
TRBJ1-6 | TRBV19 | ASSSRQSSSYNSPLH
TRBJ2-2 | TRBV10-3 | AIPRTDPNTGELF